The clone carrying this T cell receptor beta chain was seen at least ten times. The data belong to a study of Graves' ophthalmopathy and Graves' hyperthyroidism. Amplifying from RNA transcripts, the study obtained TCR beta CDR3 regions. Amplification began with first-round RT-PCR using HTBI primers, then second-round multiplex PCR was performed. TCRdb processed the multiplex PCR reads anew with MiXCR; each CDR3 protein has one entry. The repertoire consists of about 620,000 distinct CDR3 sequences, with about 20% occurring once and the leading ten covering around 6.9%. The origin of this receptor is a woman between 18 and 30 years old with stable Graves' hyperthyroidism. Some clones in this sample may be carry-over from other donors' samples. The sample consisted of peripheral blood.

The CDR3 here is CASSGGAKGNQPQHF. In DNA form, the CDR3 reads TGTGCCAGCAGTGGGGGGGCTAAGGGCAATCAGCCCCAGCATTTT. The J gene is TRBJ1-5, the V gene TRBV2; D may be TRBD1 (6 bases). V lost 4 bases and J 2 bases, leaving 12 bases between the germline ends. Germline lookup yields CDR1 SNHLY and CDR2 FYNNEI. The length of the CDR3 is 15 residues.